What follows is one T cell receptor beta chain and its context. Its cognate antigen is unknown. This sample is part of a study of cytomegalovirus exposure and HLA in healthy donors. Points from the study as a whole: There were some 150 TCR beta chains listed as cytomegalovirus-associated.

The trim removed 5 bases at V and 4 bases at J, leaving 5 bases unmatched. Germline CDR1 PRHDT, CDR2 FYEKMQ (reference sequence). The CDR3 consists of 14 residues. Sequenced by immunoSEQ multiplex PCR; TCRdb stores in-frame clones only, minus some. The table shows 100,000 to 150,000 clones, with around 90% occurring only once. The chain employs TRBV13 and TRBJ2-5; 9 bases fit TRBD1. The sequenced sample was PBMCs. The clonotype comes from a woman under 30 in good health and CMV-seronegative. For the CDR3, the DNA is TGTGCCAGCAGCGCCAGACAGGGGGGAGAGACCCAGTACTTC. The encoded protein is CASSARQGGETQYF.